Below, 23 T cell receptor beta chains from the same sample are listed, as sequenced in a study of T cells in Graves' hyperthyroidism and ophthalmopathy. TCR beta CDR3 regions were amplified from RNA transcripts. HTBI primers were employed in a first-round RT-PCR of the TCR CDR3. TCRdb itself ran the multiplex PCR reads through MiXCR, one entry per CDR3 protein. The table shows roughly 300,000 distinct CDR3 sequences, with less than 30% occurring only once. The sample taken for sequencing was blood. These TCRs come from a man in his forties or fifties with Graves' hyperthyroidism that later progressed to Graves' ophthalmopathy.

Ten or more counts support this clonotype. The genes are TRBV12-3 or TRBV12-4 and TRBJ2-7, with TRBD2 identical over 7 bases. V trimming: 7 bases; J trimming: 5 bases; junction bases outside the gene matches: 14. The CDR3 is 15 amino acids. CDR3 sequence reads: CASTPWGGTDDEQYF. CDR3 nucleotides: TGTGCCAGCACGCCCTGGGGGGGGACGGATGACGAGCAGTACTTC.

This clonotype was counted ten times or more. The CDR3: CASKGGIMNTEAFF. The CDR3, as DNA: TGTGCCAGCAAGGGAGGGATAATGAACACTGAAGCTTTCTTT. V gene TRBV6-5 combines with J gene TRBJ1-1; D not certain. CDR3 length: 14 amino acids. V lost 7 bases to trimming and J lost 0 bases, with 12 bases between them. CDR1 and CDR2 (germline): MNHEY, SVGAGI.

This clonotype has at least ten counts. The genes are TRBV7-8 and TRBJ2-7; 7 bases are shared with TRBD2. J lost 0 bases, V lost 1 base, and 12 bases had no gene match. In germline, CDR1 is SGHVS, CDR2 FQNEAQ. This CDR3 is built from 18 residues. CDR3 nucleotide sequence: TGTGCCAGCAGCTTAGTCAAGCTAGTTAGCGGGCTCTCCTACGAGCAGTACTTC. As protein: CASSLVKLVSGLSYEQYF.

V gene TRBV28 combines with J gene TRBJ1-2; perhaps TRBD1 as D (5 bases). V gave up 7 bases and J gave up 2 bases, with 17 bases separating them. The CDR3 length is 15 residues. Germline V lookup: CDR1 MDHEN, CDR2 SYDVKM. CDR3 bases: TGTGCCAGCACGCCTTGGGACGGATCGAACTATGGCTACACCTTC. This encodes CASTPWDGSNYGYTF.

This clonotype has at least ten counts. CDR3 sequence: CSVSRRGQGNTEAFF. CDR3 in DNA: TGCAGCGTTTCCAGGAGGGGACAGGGGAACACTGAAGCTTTCTTT. This chain connects TRBV29-1 to TRBJ1-1; 9 nucleotides agree with TRBD1. The trim removed 5 bases at V and 1 base at J, leaving 8 bases unmatched. CDR3 length: 15 amino acids. Per germline, CDR1 SQVTM and CDR2 ANQGSEA.

In its sample, this clonotype was seen many times. This chain connects TRBV4-1 to TRBJ2-2; a possible D gene is TRBD2 (5 bases). Germline CDR1 MGHRA, CDR2 YSYEKL. The CDR3 contains 18 residues. With 3 bases removed from V and 7 bases from J, the gap between germline ends came to 24 bases. The CDR3 protein is CASSQPIRGKGRVGELFF. The CDR3 DNA reads TGCGCCAGCAGCCAGCCAATCCGAGGGAAAGGCAGAGTCGGGGAGCTGTTTTTT.

The V call is TRBV6-2 or TRBV6-3, the J call TRBJ1-5; tentatively, D is TRBD1 (5 bases). Trimming stripped 2 bases from V and 4 bases from J, with 12 bases between. Germline V gene data show CDR1 as MNHEY and CDR2 as SVGEGT. The CDR3 spans 15 residues. Written as DNA, the CDR3 is TGTGCCAGCAGTTACCTCTGGGGGAGTAATCAGCCCCAGCATTTT. It yields the protein CASSYLWGSNQPQHF.

Many counts were recorded for this clonotype. This chain uses TRBV19 with TRBJ2-1; the match to TRBD2 covers 13 bases. The V gene's germline CDR1 is LNHDA and CDR2 SQIVND (reference sequence). The V gene end was trimmed by 4 bases and the J gene end by 7 bases; junction bases not matched to a gene: 13. This CDR3 comprises 18 residues. CDR3 sequence reads: CASSTHSGTSGILNEQFF. The CDR3 DNA reads as TGTGCCAGTAGTACCCACTCCGGGACTAGCGGGATCTTAAATGAGCAGTTCTTC.

This clonotype has ten or more counts. The rearrangement uses TRBV15 and TRBJ2-3; no definite D call. CDR3 size: 14 residues. Deletions cut 0 bases from V and 2 bases from J, with 6 bases between. Germline V gives CDR1 LNHNV, CDR2 YYDKDF (reference sequence). In DNA form, the CDR3 reads TGTGCCACCAGCAGAGACCCCAACACAGATACGCAGTATTTT. Its translation is CATSRDPNTDTQYF.

This clonotype was picked up many times. The chain combines TRBV2 with TRBJ2-5, with 8 positions matching TRBD2. CDR1 and CDR2 (germline): SNHLY, FYNNEI. V shed 6 bases, J shed 1 base, and the junction held 4 bases outside the gene matches. The CDR3 runs to 14 residues. DNA of the CDR3: TGTGCCAGCAGGGCAGGACTAGCCCAAGAGACCCAGTACTTC. This gives the protein CASRAGLAQETQYF.

This clonotype was recorded a few times. This chain connects TRBV30 to TRBJ1-1; tentatively, D is TRBD1 (5 bases). The CDR3 loop spans 11 amino acids. V shed 1 base and J shed 10 bases, with 10 bases lying between them. The germline V gene encodes CDR1 GTSNPN and CDR2 SVGIG (reference sequence). CDR3 loop: CAWSAGGLAFF. The DNA for the CDR3 is TGTGCCTGGAGTGCTGGGGGGTTAGCTTTCTTT.

This clonotype was observed many times. The rearrangement links TRBV2 to TRBJ2-7; tentatively, D is TRBD1 (5 bases). The CDR3 has 15 residues. Germline V CDR1 and CDR2: SNHLY, FYNNEI. Trimming shortened V by 7 bases and J by 0 bases, and 16 bases separated the two germline ends. This CDR3 is CASTISAGLSYEQYF. The CDR3, as DNA: TGTGCCAGCACAATTTCGGCAGGGCTCTCCTACGAGCAGTACTTC.

This clonotype has a count of ten or more. The chain has TRBV20-1 and TRBJ1-5; possibly TRBD1 for D (5 bases). V was clipped by 0 bases and J by 9 bases, with 15 bases between them. This CDR3 has 14 amino acids. The germline V gene has CDR1 DFQATT and CDR2 SNEGSKA (reference sequence). The CDR3, as DNA: TGCAGTGCTAGAGATCCAGGGTTCCTGGGGCCCCAGCATTTT. Residues: CSARDPGFLGPQHF.

This clonotype showed up many times. This chain links TRBV30 with TRBJ2-7; D is undetermined. Germline assignment: CDR1 GTSNPN and CDR2 SVGIG (reference sequence). CDR3 length: 12 amino acids. Trimming cost V 0 bases and J 2 bases, with 5 bases left between them. The CDR3 sequence: CAWSVRPYEQYF. DNA for the CDR3: TGTGCCTGGAGTGTGAGGCCCTACGAGCAGTACTTC.

This clonotype was picked up many times. The rearrangement uses TRBV10-2 and TRBJ2-7; D unclear. The CDR3 covers 12 residues. The V end lost 6 bases, the J end lost 5 bases, and 11 bases lay between the germline ends. In germline, CDR1 is WSHSY, CDR2 SAAADI. For the CDR3, the DNA is TGCGCCAGCAGCCTGGACGAGAACGAGCAGTACTTC. This encodes CASSLDENEQYF.

V and J are TRBV12-3 or TRBV12-4 and TRBJ1-5, with D uncertain. CDR3 size: 12 residues. The V gene lost 6 bases and the J gene lost 5 bases, with 8 bases spanning the gap. CDR3: CASSRSDQPQHF. CDR3 DNA: TGTGCCAGCAGCCGTTCCGATCAGCCCCAGCATTTT.

The chain carries TRBV3-1 and TRBJ2-7, with 12 bases fitting TRBD2. CDR1 and CDR2 from the germline V gene are LGHDT and YNNKEL (reference sequence). With V trimmed by 4 bases and J by 3 bases, 4 bases remained unmatched. The CDR3 has 15 residues. The chain's CDR3 is CASSRLTSGSYEQYF. The CDR3 DNA is TGTGCCAGCAGCCGCTTGACTAGCGGGAGCTACGAGCAGTACTTC.

This clonotype was seen at least ten times. The genes are TRBV28 and TRBJ2-7; D is perhaps TRBD1 (5 bases). CDR1 and CDR2 (germline): MDHEN, SYDVKM. The CDR3 totals 14 residues. The V and J ends lost 8 bases and 1 base respectively, with 15 bases between them. The CDR3 region is CASANPPGSYEQYF. CDR3 bases: TGTGCCAGCGCCAATCCCCCAGGGTCCTACGAGCAGTACTTC.

Notes on this clonotype: A much larger clone lies a single base off, so this may be a read error. V and J are TRBV5-1 and TRBJ2-7; 7 bases map to TRBD2. CDR1 SGHRS and CDR2 YFSETQ come from the germline V gene. This CDR3 has 15 residues. Trimming took 3 bases from V and 5 from J; bases not matched to a gene: 11. DNA for the CDR3: TGCGCCAGCAGCTCCTTCCCGGGACTATTTGACGAGCAGTACTTC. This encodes CASSSFPGLFDEQYF. Full variable domain (remainder filled in from reference TRBV5-1 and TRBJ2-7): KAGVTQTPRYLIKTRGQQVTLSCSPISGHRSVSWYQQTPGQGLQFLFEYFSETQRNKGNFPGRFSGRQFSNSRSEMNVSTLELGDSALYLCASSSFPGLFDEQYFGPGTRLTVT.

Many counts were recorded for this clonotype. The V gene is TRBV20-1, the J gene TRBJ2-7; D tentatively reads TRBD1 or TRBD2 (5 bases each). Trimming took off 4 bases at V and 2 bases at J, with 12 bases between the two ends. This CDR3 region has 13 residues. Germline CDR1 and CDR2: DFQATT and SNEGSKA (reference sequence). CDR3 in DNA: TGCAGTGCTAATCCCCGGGGCGCCTACGAGCAGTACTTC. It translates to CSANPRGAYEQYF.

At least ten counts were recorded for this clonotype. The chain couples TRBV6-5 to TRBJ2-7, with D unclear. The V gene lost 6 bases and the J gene lost 1 base, with 7 bases spanning the gap. CDR3 length: 12 amino acids. The V gene's germline CDR1 is MNHEY and CDR2 SVGAGI. The CDR3: CASRGGSYEQYF. The CDR3 DNA reads as TGTGCCAGCAGAGGCGGATCCTACGAGCAGTACTTC.

This clonotype has only a few counts. This chain connects TRBV12-3 or TRBV12-4 to TRBJ1-1; D call uncertain. The CDR3 extends over 13 amino acids. Trimming shortened V by 1 base and J by 10 bases, and 13 bases separated the two germline ends. The CDR3 DNA reads as TGTGCCAGCAGTTTAGGGACGGGCAGCGGAGCTTTCTTT. Residues: CASSLGTGSGAFF.

This clonotype was recorded many times. The rearrangement uses TRBV3-1 and TRBJ1-1; D is unclear. This CDR3 is 12 amino acids long. Germline V gene sequence: CDR1 LGHDT, CDR2 YNNKEL (reference sequence). Trimming shortened V by 2 bases and J by 3 bases, and 4 bases separated the two germline ends. CDR3 nucleotides: TGTGCCAGCAGCCAACGGGACACTGAAGCTTTCTTT. It translates to CASSQRDTEAFF.